A selection of T cell receptor beta chains follows, all from one sample in a study of T cell clones after liver transplantation. Repertoires were generated with immunoSEQ multiplex PCR, while TCRdb's copy carries only in-frame clones and drops some. This table has roughly 49,000 clones, roughly 71% appearing once. The sequences come from CD4+ T cells from blood, collected approximately 54 months after liver transplant. The receptor source for this set is a human patient who received a liver transplant. Some T cells could come from the graft donor. Both conserved end residues are part of each CDR3. D genes are given only for firm matches.

v_call	d_call	j_call	cdr3_aa
TRBV14	.	TRBJ2-7	CASSQDNWKLEQYF
TRBV19	TRBD1	TRBJ2-2	CASSIVAFGTGENGELFF
TRBV11-2	.	TRBJ2-7	CASSVHRVGYEQYF
TRBV27	.	TRBJ2-6	CASSPRGSGANVLTF
TRBV19	.	TRBJ2-3	CASRLADTQYF
TRBV25-1	.	TRBJ2-7	CASSEYPGAHEQYF
TRBV5-4	.	TRBJ1-6	CASSLNGGDSPLHF
TRBV6-1	.	TRBJ2-3	CASRRGLDTQYF
TRBV6-1	.	TRBJ1-1	CASSESRDTEAFF
TRBV9	TRBD2	TRBJ2-3	CASSGWTSGHTDTQYF
TRBV4-1	.	TRBJ1-1	CASSQGTPWNTEAFF
TRBV6-1	TRBD1	TRBJ2-7	CASTGQIDSYEQYF
TRBV5-4	.	TRBJ1-4	CASSGAGQGGNEKLFF
TRBV2	.	TRBJ1-1	CASSEQGGNTEAFF
TRBV11-2	TRBD2	TRBJ2-1	CASSSNAGGEYNEQFF
TRBV2	.	TRBJ1-3	CASSTRSSGNTIYF
TRBV28	.	TRBJ1-6	CASSWRGFRGRSYNSPLHF
TRBV11-2	.	TRBJ1-1	CASSSQRNTEAFF
TRBV19	TRBD1	TRBJ1-5	CASSIDATGTFNQPQHF
TRBV6-1	.	TRBJ1-2	CASSLKRGTNGYTF
TRBV7-9	TRBD2	TRBJ2-7	CASSPGGGKYEQYF
TRBV15	.	TRBJ2-3	CATSPERGQGLSGTDTQYF
TRBV18	.	TRBJ2-6	CASSPEGTGANVLTF
TRBV9	TRBD1	TRBJ2-7	CASSVDPTGGYEQYF
TRBV2	TRBD1	TRBJ2-1	CASNRDSNYNEQFF
TRBV19	TRBD2	TRBJ2-1	CASSIGLAGAQGEQFF
TRBV4-1	TRBD1	TRBJ2-4	CASSQEGTGGRDIQYF
TRBV5-4	.	TRBJ1-3	CASSLATGPGNTIYF
TRBV19	TRBD1	TRBJ1-2	CASSTPAGQGAHGYTF
TRBV7-7	.	TRBJ1-1	CASSFTGEEWDTEAFF
TRBV6-1	.	TRBJ2-7	CASRYQDRYEQYF
TRBV6-6	TRBD1	TRBJ2-7	CASSYGTGAEQYF